This TCR beta chain was profiled in a study of blood T cells in healthy people across ages. A second PCR, run for 7 to 11 cycles, used a sample-barcoded 5' primer plus a J-beta primer mix. Individual samples furnished no less than 3 million CDR3-containing paired-end reads apiece. TCRdb fed the 5' RACE reads into MiXCR, producing one record per CDR3 protein. The data show 800,000 to 1,300,000 distinct CDR3 sequences, 20% to 25% seen once. CDR1 and CDR2 from the germline V gene are SEHNR and FQNEAQ (reference sequence). Trimming removed 1 base from V and 5 bases from J, with 15 bases in between. The CDR3 length is 15 residues. This sample was also put to use in a study of T cells of mothers and their children. That work states: Overlap in related mother-child pairs always slightly exceeded unrelated pairs, never significantly.

The rearrangement uses TRBV7-9 and TRBJ2-7; D remains unclear. The material sequenced was blood. The TCR was taken from a girl aged 2-10 years in good health. CDR3 nucleotides: TGTGCCAGCAGCTTAGATCCAGGACCTATAAACGAGCAGTACTTC. Its translation is CASSLDPGPINEQYF.